This T cell receptor (beta chain) was recovered during a study of shared clonotypes between healthy human individuals. Profiling relied on immunoSEQ multiplex PCR, and the TCRdb table lists in-frame clones only, not all of them. The data show approximately 2.5 million clones, around 90% seen once. This clone came up a few times. Other nucleotide sequences from this sample produce the same CDR3. The CDR3 contains 12 residues. The germline gives CDR1 SGHTA, CDR2 FQGNSA. V was cut by 3 bases and J by 7 bases, with 4 bases left in between. The specimen was naive CD4+ T cells sorted from blood. Noted subset: CD45RA+ positively selected. The chain combines TRBV7-2 with TRBJ1-6; no clear D. The origin of this receptor is a man aged 18 to 30 in good health. CDR3 bases: TGTGCCAGCAGCTTGCCAAATTCACCCCTCCACTTT. Protein sequence: CASSLPNSPLHF.